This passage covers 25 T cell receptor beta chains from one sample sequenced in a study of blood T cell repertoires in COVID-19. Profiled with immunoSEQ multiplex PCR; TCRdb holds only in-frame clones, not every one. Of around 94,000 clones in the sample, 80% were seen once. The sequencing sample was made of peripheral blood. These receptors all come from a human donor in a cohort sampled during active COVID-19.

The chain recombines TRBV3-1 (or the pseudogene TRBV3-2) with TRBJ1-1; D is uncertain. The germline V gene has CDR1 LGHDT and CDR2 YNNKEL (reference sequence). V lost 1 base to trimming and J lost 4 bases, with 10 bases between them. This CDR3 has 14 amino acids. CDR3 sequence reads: CASSQVPGSTEAFF. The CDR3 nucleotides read TGTGCCAGCAGCCAAGTTCCCGGGAGCACTGAAGCTTTCTTT.

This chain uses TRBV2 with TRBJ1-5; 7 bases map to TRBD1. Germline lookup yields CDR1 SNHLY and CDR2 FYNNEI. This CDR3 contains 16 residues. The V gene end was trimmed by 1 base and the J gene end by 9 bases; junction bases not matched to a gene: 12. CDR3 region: CASSEGWTGVLGPQHF. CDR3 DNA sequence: TGTGCCAGCAGTGAAGGTTGGACAGGAGTTCTAGGGCCCCAGCATTTT.

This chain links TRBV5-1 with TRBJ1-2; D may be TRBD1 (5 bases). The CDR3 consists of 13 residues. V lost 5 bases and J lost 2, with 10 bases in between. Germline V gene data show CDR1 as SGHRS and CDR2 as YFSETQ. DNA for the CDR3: TGCGCCAGCAGTTCGGACATGAACTATGGCTACACCTTC. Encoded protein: CASSSDMNYGYTF.

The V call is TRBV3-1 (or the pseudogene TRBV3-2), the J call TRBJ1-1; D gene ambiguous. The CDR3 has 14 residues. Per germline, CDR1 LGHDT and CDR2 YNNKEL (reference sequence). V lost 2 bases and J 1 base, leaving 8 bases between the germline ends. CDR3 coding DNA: TGTGCCAGCAGCCAAAGGGAGGCGAACACTGAAGCTTTCTTT. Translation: CASSQREANTEAFF.

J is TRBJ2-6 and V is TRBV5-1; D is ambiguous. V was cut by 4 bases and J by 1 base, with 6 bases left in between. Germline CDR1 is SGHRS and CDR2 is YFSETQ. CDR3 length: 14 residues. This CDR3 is CASSLMSGANVLTF. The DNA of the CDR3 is TGCGCCAGCAGCCTAATGTCTGGGGCCAACGTCCTGACTTTC.

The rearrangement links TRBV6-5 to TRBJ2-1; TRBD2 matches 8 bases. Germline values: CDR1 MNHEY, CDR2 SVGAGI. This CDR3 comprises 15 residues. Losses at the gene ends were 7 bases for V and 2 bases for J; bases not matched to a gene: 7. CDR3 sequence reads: CASTEPGLAYNEQFF. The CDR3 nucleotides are TGTGCCAGCACCGAACCGGGACTAGCCTACAATGAGCAGTTCTTC.

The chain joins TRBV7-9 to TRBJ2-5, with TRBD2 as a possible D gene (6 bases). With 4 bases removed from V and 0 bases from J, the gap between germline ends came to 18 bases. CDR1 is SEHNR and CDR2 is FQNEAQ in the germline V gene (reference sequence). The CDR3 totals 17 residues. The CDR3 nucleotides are TGTGCCAGCAGCTCCCCGTACGTAAGGACTAACCAAGAGACCCAGTACTTC. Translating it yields CASSSPYVRTNQETQYF.

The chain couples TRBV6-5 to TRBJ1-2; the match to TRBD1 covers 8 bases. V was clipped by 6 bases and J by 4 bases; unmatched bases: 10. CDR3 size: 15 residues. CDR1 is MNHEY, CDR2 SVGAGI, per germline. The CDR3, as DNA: TGTGCCAGCAGGAGATCTCAGGGGGCAGGCTATGGCTACACCTTC. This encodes CASRRSQGAGYGYTF.

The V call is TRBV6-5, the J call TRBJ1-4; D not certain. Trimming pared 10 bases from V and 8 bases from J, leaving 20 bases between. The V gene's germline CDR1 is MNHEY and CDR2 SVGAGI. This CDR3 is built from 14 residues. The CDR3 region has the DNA TGTGCCACCCGGAGAAGCCCTATCGGGGAAAAACTGTTTTTT. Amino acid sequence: CATRRSPIGEKLFF.

CDR3 in amino acids: CASSLSPSSGTGTGELFF. The CDR3 DNA reads TGTGCCAGCAGCTTATCCCCATCTAGCGGGACCGGCACCGGGGAGCTGTTTTTT. The chain uses TRBV7-3 and TRBJ2-2; 9 nucleotides line up with TRBD2. Germline V CDR1 and CDR2: SGHTA, FQGTGA. Unmatched junction bases numbered 11, after V lost 2 bases and J lost 4 bases. This CDR3 has 18 amino acids.

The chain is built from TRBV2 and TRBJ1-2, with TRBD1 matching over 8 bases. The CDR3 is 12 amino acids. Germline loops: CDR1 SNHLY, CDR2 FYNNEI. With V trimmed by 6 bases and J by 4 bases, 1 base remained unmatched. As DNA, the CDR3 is TGTGCCAGCAGCGGACAGGGCTATGGCTACACCTTC. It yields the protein CASSGQGYGYTF.

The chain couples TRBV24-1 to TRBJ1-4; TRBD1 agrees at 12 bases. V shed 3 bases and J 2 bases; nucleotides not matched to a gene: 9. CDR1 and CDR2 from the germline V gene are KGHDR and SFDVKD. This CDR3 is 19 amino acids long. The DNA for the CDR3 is TGTGCCACCAGTGATACATCCGGGACAGGGGGCTCTACTAATGAAAAACTGTTTTTT. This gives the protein CATSDTSGTGGSTNEKLFF.

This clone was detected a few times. The CDR3 region has the DNA TGCGCCAGCGGGACAGGGGGATACTCTGGGGCCAACGTCCTGACTTTC. Protein product: CASGTGGYSGANVLTF. The chain combines TRBV4-1 with TRBJ2-6, with 11 positions matching TRBD1. The CDR3 length is 16 residues. Trimming removed 8 bases from V and 0 bases from J; junction bases left unmatched: 3. Germline V gene sequence: CDR1 MGHRA, CDR2 YSYEKL.

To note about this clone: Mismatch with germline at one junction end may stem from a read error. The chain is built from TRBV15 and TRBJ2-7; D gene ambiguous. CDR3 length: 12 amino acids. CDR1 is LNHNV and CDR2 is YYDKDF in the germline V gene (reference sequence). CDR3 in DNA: TGTGCCACCAGCAGAGAAAGACTCCAGCCGCACTTC. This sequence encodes CATSRERLQPHF.

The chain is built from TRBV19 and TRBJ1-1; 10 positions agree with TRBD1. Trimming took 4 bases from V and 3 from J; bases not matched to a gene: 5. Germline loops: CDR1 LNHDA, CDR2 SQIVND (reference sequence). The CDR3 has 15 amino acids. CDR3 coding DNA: TGTGCCAGTAGTAGACAGGGGGCGATAGACACTGAAGCTTTCTTT. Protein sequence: CASSRQGAIDTEAFF.

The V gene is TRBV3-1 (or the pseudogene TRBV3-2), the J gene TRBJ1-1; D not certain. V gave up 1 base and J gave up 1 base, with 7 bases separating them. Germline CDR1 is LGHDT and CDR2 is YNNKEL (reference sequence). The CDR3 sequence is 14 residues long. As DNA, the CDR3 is TGTGCCAGCAGCCAAGTATCGGGGAACACTGAAGCTTTCTTT. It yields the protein CASSQVSGNTEAFF.

CDR3 nucleotides: TGCGCCAGCAGCGAATCTAGCGGGAGCCAAGAGACCCAGTACTTC. Translated, it gives CASSESSGSQETQYF. The chain couples TRBV5-1 to TRBJ2-5; 10 bases are a match to TRBD2. The CDR3 spans 15 residues. Trimming removed 4 bases from V and 1 base from J; junction bases left unmatched: 4. From germline, CDR1 is SGHRS and CDR2 YFSETQ.

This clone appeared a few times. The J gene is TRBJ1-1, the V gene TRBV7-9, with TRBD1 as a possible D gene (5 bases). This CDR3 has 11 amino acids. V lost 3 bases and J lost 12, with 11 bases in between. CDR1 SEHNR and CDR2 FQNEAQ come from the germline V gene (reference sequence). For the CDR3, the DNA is TGTGCCAGCAGCTTGTATGCGGGACCTTTCTTT. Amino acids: CASSLYAGPFF.

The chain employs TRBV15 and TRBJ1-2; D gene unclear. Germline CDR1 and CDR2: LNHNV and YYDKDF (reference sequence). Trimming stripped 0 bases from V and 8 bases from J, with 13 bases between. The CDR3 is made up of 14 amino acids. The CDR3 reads CATSRDRESLGYTF. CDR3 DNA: TGTGCCACCAGCAGAGATCGGGAGAGCTTGGGCTACACCTTC.

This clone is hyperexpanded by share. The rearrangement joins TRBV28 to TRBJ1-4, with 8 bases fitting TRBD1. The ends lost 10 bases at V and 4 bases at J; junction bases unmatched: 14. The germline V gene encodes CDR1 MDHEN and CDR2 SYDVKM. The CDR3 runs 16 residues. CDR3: CATDQGANSLNEKLFF. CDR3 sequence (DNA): TGTGCCACCGACCAGGGGGCGAACTCCCTTAATGAAAAACTGTTTTTT.

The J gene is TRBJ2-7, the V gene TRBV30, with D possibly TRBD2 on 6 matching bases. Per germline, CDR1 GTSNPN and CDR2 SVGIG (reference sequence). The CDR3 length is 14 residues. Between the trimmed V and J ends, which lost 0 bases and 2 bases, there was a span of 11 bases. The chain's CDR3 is CAWSVMGRPYEQYF. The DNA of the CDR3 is TGTGCCTGGAGTGTAATGGGGAGGCCCTACGAGCAGTACTTC.

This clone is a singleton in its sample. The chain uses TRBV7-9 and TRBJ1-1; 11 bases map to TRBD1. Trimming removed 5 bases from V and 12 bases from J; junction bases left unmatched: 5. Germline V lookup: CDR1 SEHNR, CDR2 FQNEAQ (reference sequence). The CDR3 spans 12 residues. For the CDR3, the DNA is TGTGCCAGCAGCGCGGGGACAGGGGGGTCTTTCTTT. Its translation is CASSAGTGGSFF.

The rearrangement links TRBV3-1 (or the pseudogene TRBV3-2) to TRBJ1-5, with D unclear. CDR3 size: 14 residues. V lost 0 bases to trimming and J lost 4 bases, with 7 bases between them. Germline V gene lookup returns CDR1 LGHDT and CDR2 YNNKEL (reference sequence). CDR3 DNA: TGTGCCAGCAGCCAAGATTCTGTGAATCAGCCCCAGCATTTT. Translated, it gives CASSQDSVNQPQHF.

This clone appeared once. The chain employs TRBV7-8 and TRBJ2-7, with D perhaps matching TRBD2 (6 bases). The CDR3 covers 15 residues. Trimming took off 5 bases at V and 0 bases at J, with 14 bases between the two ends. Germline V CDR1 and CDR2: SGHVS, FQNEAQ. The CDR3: CASSAEEGPSYEQYF. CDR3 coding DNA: TGTGCCAGCAGCGCGGAGGAGGGACCCTCCTACGAGCAGTACTTC.

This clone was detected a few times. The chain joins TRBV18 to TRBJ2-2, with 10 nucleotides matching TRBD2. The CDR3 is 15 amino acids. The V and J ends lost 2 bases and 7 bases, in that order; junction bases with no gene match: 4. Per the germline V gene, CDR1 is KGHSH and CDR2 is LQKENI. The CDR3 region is CASSPSGLASGELFF. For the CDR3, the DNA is TGTGCCAGCTCACCATCGGGACTAGCGAGCGGGGAGCTGTTTTTT.